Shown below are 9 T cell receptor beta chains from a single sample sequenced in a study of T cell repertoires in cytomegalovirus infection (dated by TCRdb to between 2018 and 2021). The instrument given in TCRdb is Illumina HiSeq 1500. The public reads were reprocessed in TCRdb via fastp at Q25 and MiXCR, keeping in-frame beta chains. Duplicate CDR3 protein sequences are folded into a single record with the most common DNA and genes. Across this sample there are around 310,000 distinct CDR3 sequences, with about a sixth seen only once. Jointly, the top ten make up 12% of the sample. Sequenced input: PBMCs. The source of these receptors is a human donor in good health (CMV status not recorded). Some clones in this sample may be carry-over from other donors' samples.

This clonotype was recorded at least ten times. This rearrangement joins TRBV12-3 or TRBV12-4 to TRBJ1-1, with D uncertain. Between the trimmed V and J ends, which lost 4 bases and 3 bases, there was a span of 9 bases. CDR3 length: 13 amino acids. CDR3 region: CASSSLGYTEAFF. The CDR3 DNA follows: TGTGCCAGCAGTTCCTTGGGATACACTGAAGCTTTCTTT.

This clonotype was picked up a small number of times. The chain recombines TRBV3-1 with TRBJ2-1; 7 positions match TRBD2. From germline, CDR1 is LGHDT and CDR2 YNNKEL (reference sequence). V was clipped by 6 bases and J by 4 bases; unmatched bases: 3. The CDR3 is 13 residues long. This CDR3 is CASRQGLYNEQFF. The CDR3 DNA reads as TGTGCCAGCAGGCAGGGACTATACAATGAGCAGTTCTTC.

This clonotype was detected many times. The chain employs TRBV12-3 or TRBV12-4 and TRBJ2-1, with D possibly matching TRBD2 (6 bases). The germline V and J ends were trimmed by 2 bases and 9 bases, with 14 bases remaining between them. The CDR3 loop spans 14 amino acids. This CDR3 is CASSLRGLASEQFF. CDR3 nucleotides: TGTGCCAGCAGTTTAAGAGGGCTAGCGAGTGAGCAGTTCTTC.

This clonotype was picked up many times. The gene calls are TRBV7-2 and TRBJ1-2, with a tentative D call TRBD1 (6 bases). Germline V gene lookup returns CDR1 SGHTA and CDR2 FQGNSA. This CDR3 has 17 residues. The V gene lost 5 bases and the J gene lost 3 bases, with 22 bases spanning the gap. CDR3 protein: CASSPGSGATGHYGYTF. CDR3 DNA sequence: TGTGCCAGCAGCCCGGGATCAGGGGCCACGGGGCACTATGGCTACACCTTC.

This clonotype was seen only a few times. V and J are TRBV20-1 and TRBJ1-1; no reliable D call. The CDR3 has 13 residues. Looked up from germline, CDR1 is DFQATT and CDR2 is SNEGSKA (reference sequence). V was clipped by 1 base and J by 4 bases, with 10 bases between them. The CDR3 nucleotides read TGCAGTGCTAGAGGCGGGGTGGGCACTGAAGCTTTCTTT. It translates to CSARGGVGTEAFF.

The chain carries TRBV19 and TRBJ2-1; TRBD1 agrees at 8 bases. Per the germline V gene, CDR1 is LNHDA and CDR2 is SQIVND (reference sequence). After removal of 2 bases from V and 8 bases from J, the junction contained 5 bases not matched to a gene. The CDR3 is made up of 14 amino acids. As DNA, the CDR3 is TGTGCCAGTAGTATAATGGCAGGGGGCGATGAGCAGTTCTTC. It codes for CASSIMAGGDEQFF.

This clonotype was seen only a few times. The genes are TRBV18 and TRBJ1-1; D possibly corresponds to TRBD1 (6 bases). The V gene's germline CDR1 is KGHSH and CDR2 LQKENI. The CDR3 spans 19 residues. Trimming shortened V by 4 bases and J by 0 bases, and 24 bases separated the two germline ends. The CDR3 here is CASSRTGEAGVYLNTEAFF. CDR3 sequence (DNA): TGTGCCAGCTCACGGACGGGTGAAGCAGGGGTCTATTTGAACACTGAAGCTTTCTTT.

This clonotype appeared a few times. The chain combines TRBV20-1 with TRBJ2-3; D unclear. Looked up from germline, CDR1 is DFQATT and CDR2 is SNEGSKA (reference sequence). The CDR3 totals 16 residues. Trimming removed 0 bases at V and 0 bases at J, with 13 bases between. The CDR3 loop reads CSARDVRITSTDTQYF. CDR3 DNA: TGCAGTGCTAGAGATGTGAGGATTACTAGCACAGATACGCAGTATTTT.

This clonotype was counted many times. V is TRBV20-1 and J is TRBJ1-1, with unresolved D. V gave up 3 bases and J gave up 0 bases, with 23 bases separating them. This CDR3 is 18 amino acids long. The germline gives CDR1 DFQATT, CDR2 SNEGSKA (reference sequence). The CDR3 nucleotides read TGCAGTGCTAGCCCTCGGACTCGAGGGCCCAACATGAACACTGAAGCTTTCTTT. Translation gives CSASPRTRGPNMNTEAFF.